This T cell receptor beta chain was captured by sequencing in a study of T-cell memory formation after mild COVID-19. Study-wide background: TCR clusters were largely donor specific. Overall study results and limits: The study detected some responding clones in pre-infection memory, suggesting cross-reactive memory joined. CD4+ bias marked clones expanding day 15 to 37, unlike balanced contracting clones.

This clonotype was detected a few times. Its matching antigen is unknown. The germline CDR1 and CDR2 sequences are SGHKS and YYEKEE (reference sequence). J was trimmed by 2 bases and V by 0 bases; bases with no gene match: 6. CDR3 length: 16 residues. Amplification by 5'RACE using constant-segment primers produced TCR alpha and TCR beta cDNA libraries that carried sample barcodes and UMIs. TCRdb re-derived calls from the 5' RACE reads in MiXCR, one entry per CDR3 protein. Among roughly 580,000 distinct CDR3 sequences, roughly 18% were seen once, and the ten largest hold approximately 12%. The sample consisted of PBMCs or a T cell subset sorted from them (not recorded which). V and J are TRBV5-5 and TRBJ2-7; 9 positions agree with TRBD1. This clonotype originated in an adult woman who had mild COVID-19 (a few samples of this study predate the infection). Cell type and time point are not known. CDR3 sequence reads: CASSLGQRDRAYEQYF. The CDR3 DNA is TGTGCCAGCAGCTTGGGGCAGAGGGACAGGGCCTACGAGCAGTACTTC.